Presented here are 21 T cell receptor beta chains from one specimen sequenced in a study of blood T cell repertoires in COVID-19. Only in-frame clones appear in the TCRdb table, and some are missing; sequencing was by immunoSEQ multiplex PCR. Here the sample spans 100,000 to 120,000 clones, 85% to 90% being singletons. Material for sequencing was peripheral blood. The receptor set was obtained from a woman aged 45-60 years with acute or convalescent COVID-19.

The rearrangement uses TRBV25-1 and TRBJ2-3, with 14 bases aligning to TRBD2. Losses at the gene ends were 5 bases for V and 1 base for J; bases not matched to a gene: 5. The CDR3 runs to 17 residues. From germline, CDR1 is MGHDK and CDR2 SYGVNS. The CDR3 sequence: CASSRRLAGGRTDTQYF. The CDR3 DNA reads as TGTGCCAGCAGTCGCAGACTAGCGGGGGGGCGCACAGATACGCAGTATTTT.

This sequence joins TRBV28 and TRBJ2-5, with 7 bases matching TRBD2. The CDR3 has 14 residues. The V segment lost 3 bases and the J segment 5 bases; nucleotides outside the gene matches: 6. CDR1 is MDHEN, CDR2 SYDVKM, per germline. The CDR3 DNA reads as TGTGCCAGCAGTTTTAAGGGAGGGGCGGAGACCCAGTACTTC. Residues: CASSFKGGAETQYF.

The rearrangement links TRBV6-1 to TRBJ2-7, with a tentative D call TRBD1 (5 bases). The CDR3 runs to 13 residues. Germline loops: CDR1 MNHNS, CDR2 SASEGT. V gave up 1 base and J gave up 11 bases, with 15 bases separating them. The CDR3 DNA is TGTGCCAGCAGTGAAGTAAGGGGTTTTGGGGAGTACTTC. Its protein is CASSEVRGFGEYF.

The chain links TRBV6-2 or TRBV6-3 to TRBJ2-1, with D possibly being TRBD2 (5 bases). The CDR3 totals 15 residues. V lost 2 bases to trimming and J lost 4 bases, with 12 bases between them. From germline, CDR1 is MNHEY and CDR2 SVGEGT. The CDR3 loop reads CASSYVTNLYNEQFF. The CDR3 DNA follows: TGTGCCAGCAGTTACGTGACTAACCTTTACAATGAGCAGTTCTTC.

The V and J genes are TRBV18 and TRBJ1-2; TRBD1 aligns across 8 bases. Germline V gene data show CDR1 as KGHSH and CDR2 as LQKENI. This CDR3 is 13 amino acids long. V lost 4 bases and J lost 13; bases outside the gene matches: 11. The DNA of the CDR3 is TGTGCCAGCTCACTCAACCCGGACAGGGTTGGCACCTTC. Its protein is CASSLNPDRVGTF.

The chain joins TRBV5-1 to TRBJ1-1, with TRBD1 as a possible D gene (5 bases). Germline-derived CDR1 and CDR2 are SGHRS and YFSETQ. The CDR3 totals 14 residues. The V gene lost 4 bases and the J gene lost 3 bases, with 13 bases spanning the gap. The CDR3 reads CASSLGEGDTEAFF. In DNA, the CDR3 is TGCGCCAGCAGCCTTGGGGAAGGGGACACTGAAGCTTTCTTT.

The chain recombines TRBV7-2 with TRBJ1-5; TRBD1 matches at 7 bases. V gave up 4 bases and J gave up 5 bases; unmatched junction bases: 2. The CDR3 extends over 13 amino acids. Germline-derived CDR1 and CDR2 are SGHTA and FQGNSA. DNA of the CDR3: TGTGCCAGCAGCTCCGACAGGGATCAGCCCCAGCATTTT. Translating gives CASSSDRDQPQHF.

The CDR3 region has the DNA TGTGCCAGCAGCTTACACCACTTAATAGACTACGAGCAGTACTTC. This encodes CASSLHHLIDYEQYF. This rearrangement joins TRBV11-2 to TRBJ2-7, with unresolved D. The CDR3 runs to 15 residues. Germline V gives CDR1 SGHAT, CDR2 FQNNGV. Trimming left V 2 bases short and J 3 bases short, with 14 bases between.

V usage is TRBV28 and J usage is TRBJ1-1; D gene uncertain. Deletions cut 2 bases from V and 5 bases from J, with 12 bases between. The CDR3 contains 14 residues. Germline values: CDR1 MDHEN, CDR2 SYDVKM. The CDR3 DNA reads TGTGCCAGCAGTTTAGCCCTCAGGTGGACTGAAGCTTTCTTT. It yields the protein CASSLALRWTEAFF.

This chain uses TRBV29-1 with TRBJ1-2; D remains ambiguous. Germline V lookup: CDR1 SQVTM, CDR2 ANQGSEA. This CDR3 region has 11 residues. The chain's CDR3 is CIAKINYGYTF. The CDR3 DNA sequence: TGCATAGCCAAAATAAACTATGGCTACACCTTC.

The chain links TRBV9 to TRBJ1-4, with TRBD1 matching 7 bases. V gave up 3 bases and J gave up 2 bases; unmatched junction bases: 4. The CDR3 runs to 15 residues. CDR1 and CDR2 from the germline V gene are SGDLS and YYNGEE. The CDR3 region has the DNA TGTGCCAGCAGCGACAGGGGTCAGACTAATGAAAAACTGTTTTTT. Its protein is CASSDRGQTNEKLFF.

This rearrangement joins TRBV28 to TRBJ2-4, with TRBD1 matching 8 bases. CDR1 is MDHEN, CDR2 SYDVKM, per germline. This CDR3 has 14 amino acids. J was trimmed by 9 bases and V by 8 bases; bases with no gene match: 12. CDR3 nucleotides: TGTGCCAGCTTGGACAGGGAAGGGGGGTTCATTCAGTACTTC. As protein: CASLDREGGFIQYF.

The chain couples TRBV12-3 or TRBV12-4 to TRBJ1-2; 9 positions match TRBD1. V lost 6 bases to trimming and J lost 13 bases; unmatched junction nucleotides: 9. The CDR3 runs 12 residues. CDR3 sequence (DNA): TGTGCCAGCAGCCAAACGACAGGGGGGGGCACCTTC. The encoded protein is CASSQTTGGGTF.

The chain combines TRBV3-1 (or the pseudogene TRBV3-2) with TRBJ2-6; D not certain. The CDR3 is 17 residues long. V was trimmed by 4 bases and J by 0 bases, leaving 13 bases between them. The germline gives CDR1 LGHDT, CDR2 YNNKEL (reference sequence). The DNA for the CDR3 is TGTGCCAGCAGCCCAACAGTTCGATCCTCTGGGGCCAACGTCCTGACTTTC. Its protein product is CASSPTVRSSGANVLTF.

The chain is built from TRBV15 and TRBJ1-2; D is unclear. From germline, CDR1 is LNHNV and CDR2 YYDKDF (reference sequence). V shed 4 bases and J shed 8 bases, with 8 bases lying between them. The CDR3 consists of 11 residues. The CDR3: CATSNNRGYTF. CDR3 coding DNA: TGTGCCACCAGCAATAATCGGGGCTACACCTTC.

The chain has TRBV27 and TRBJ2-7; D is ambiguous. V was pared by 5 bases and J by 7 bases, with 9 bases between. The CDR3 consists of 11 residues. Germline V lookup: CDR1 MNHEY, CDR2 SMNVEV (reference sequence). The chain's CDR3 is CASSHTLEQYF. DNA of the CDR3: TGTGCCAGCAGTCACACCTTGGAGCAGTACTTC.

The CDR3 is CASSALGLSEGELFF. CDR3 coding DNA: TGTGCCAGCAGCGCCCTGGGACTGTCTGAGGGGGAGCTGTTTTTT. The chain couples TRBV9 to TRBJ2-2, with D perhaps matching TRBD2 (6 bases). Looked up from germline, CDR1 is SGDLS and CDR2 is YYNGEE. This CDR3 comprises 15 residues. The germline V and J ends were trimmed by 3 bases and 8 bases, with 17 bases remaining between them.

The V and J genes are TRBV30 and TRBJ1-5; D call uncertain. V lost 0 bases, J lost 2 bases, and 14 bases lay in between. The CDR3 totals 16 residues. Per the germline V gene, CDR1 is GTSNPN and CDR2 is SVGIG (reference sequence). CDR3 protein: CAWSVFGFPGNQPQHF. CDR3 in DNA: TGTGCCTGGAGTGTATTCGGGTTCCCAGGCAATCAGCCCCAGCATTTT. Full variable domain (rest looked up from reference TRBV30 and TRBJ1-5): SQTIHQWPATLVQPVGSPLSLECTVEGTSNPNLYWYRQAAGRGLQLLFYSVGIGQISSEVPQNLSASRPQDRQFILSSKKLLLSDSGFYLCAWSVFGFPGNQPQHFGDGTRLSIL.

This sequence joins TRBV25-1 and TRBJ2-1; D is perhaps TRBD2 (7 bases). This CDR3 is built from 15 residues. Per germline, CDR1 MGHDK and CDR2 SYGVNS. The germline V and J ends were trimmed by 4 bases and 5 bases, with 15 bases remaining between them. The CDR3 sequence is CASSVRGGSNNEQFF. The DNA of the CDR3 is TGTGCCAGCAGTGTTAGGGGGGGAAGTAACAATGAGCAGTTCTTC.

This clone was counted between two and nine times. The chain employs TRBV19 and TRBJ1-5; the D gene is possibly TRBD1 (6 bases). Looked up from germline, CDR1 is LNHDA and CDR2 is SQIVND (reference sequence). V was clipped by 1 base and J by 6 bases, with 13 bases between them. The CDR3 length is 15 residues. In DNA, the CDR3 is TGTGCCAGTAGTATAGGTGACAGGTCACTTCAGCCCCAGCATTTT. Encoded protein: CASSIGDRSLQPQHF.

The chain joins TRBV6-5 to TRBJ1-2, with a possible D match to TRBD1 (5 bases). This CDR3 spans 12 amino acids. The V and J ends lost 6 bases and 3 bases respectively, with 8 bases between them. Germline-derived CDR1 and CDR2 are MNHEY and SVGAGI. The CDR3, as DNA: TGTGCCAGCAGCCAGACAGACTATGGCTACACCTTC. It specifies CASSQTDYGYTF.